This TCR beta chain was obtained from a study of cytomegalovirus exposure and HLA in healthy donors. Study-wide background: The 100 to 150 validation repertoires and the 666 first-cohort repertoires shared a platform, a later analysis reported.

The CDR3 length is 14 residues. CDR1 MNHNS and CDR2 SASEGT come from the germline V gene. The junction had 7 bases not matched to a gene; V was cut back by 7 bases and J by 5 bases. Of note for this clone: The antigen is not known.

Study-wide findings and caveats: Overall, around 160 TCR beta chains were annotated as cytomegalovirus-associated.

Sequencing used immunoSEQ multiplex PCR; TCRdb keeps in-frame clones, though not all of them. The sample lists more than 95,000 clones; 70% to 90% were seen once. The donors were in the approximately 120-subject validation cohort, distinct from the approximately 700-subject first cohort. The clonotype originates from a woman aged 18-29 years in good health and CMV-seronegative. Sequencing was performed on PBMCs. V gene TRBV6-1 combines with J gene TRBJ2-7; TRBD2 agrees at 11 bases. The CDR3 DNA sequence: TGTGCCAGCACGCTAGCGGGAGGATCCCACGAGCAGTACTTC. As protein: CASTLAGGSHEQYF.